A single sample gave rise to the 25 T cell receptor beta chains below, sequenced in a study of T-cell memory formation after mild COVID-19. Via MiXCR, TCRdb re-called the 5' RACE reads, giving one row per CDR3 protein. Counted here are roughly 340,000 distinct CDR3 sequences, about a sixth occurring once; the ten biggest clones make up 20% to 25%. Sample: PBMCs or a T cell subset sorted from them (not recorded which). The receptors come from a man aged 18 to 30 who had mild COVID-19 (a few samples of this study predate the infection). Cell type and time point are not known.

This clonotype has just a few counts. The chain joins TRBV19 to TRBJ1-5, with 8 positions matching TRBD1. Germline V CDR1 and CDR2: LNHDA, SQIVND (reference sequence). The CDR3 contains 15 residues. V trimming: 1 base; J trimming: 7 bases; junction bases outside the gene matches: 6. This CDR3 reads CASSIGPGGGQPQHF. CDR3 coding DNA: TGTGCCAGTAGTATAGGGCCAGGGGGCGGCCAGCCCCAGCATTTT.

The chain employs TRBV30 and TRBJ1-1; D is perhaps TRBD1 (5 bases). The CDR3 consists of 13 residues. V dropped 2 bases and J dropped 0 bases, with 7 bases sitting between them. From germline, CDR1 is GTSNPN and CDR2 SVGIG (reference sequence). The CDR3 nucleotides are TGTGCCTGGAGTCGGGGCCTGAACACTGAAGCTTTCTTT. It is translated as CAWSRGLNTEAFF.

This clonotype has at least ten counts. This chain joins TRBV27 and TRBJ2-1; D might be TRBD1 (5 bases). Between the trimmed V and J ends, which lost 4 bases and 6 bases, there was a span of 13 bases. Germline assignment: CDR1 MNHEY and CDR2 SMNVEV (reference sequence). The CDR3 loop spans 14 amino acids. CDR3 in amino acids: CASSSWPQGNEQFF. The CDR3, as DNA: TGTGCCAGCAGTTCATGGCCGCAGGGCAATGAGCAGTTCTTC.

The J gene is TRBJ2-2, the V gene TRBV5-1; D not certain. CDR1 SGHRS and CDR2 YFSETQ come from the germline V gene. With 5 bases removed from V and 4 bases from J, the gap between germline ends came to 12 bases. This CDR3 has 14 residues. The CDR3 spells CASSYGVGTGELFF. The CDR3 coding sequence is TGCGCCAGCAGTTACGGAGTGGGCACCGGGGAGCTGTTTTTT.

The chain combines TRBV15 with TRBJ2-2; D gene ambiguous. Trimming cost V 6 bases and J 5 bases, with 13 bases left between them. The CDR3 extends over 14 amino acids. Germline CDR1 LNHNV, CDR2 YYDKDF (reference sequence). The CDR3 DNA sequence: TGTGCCACCAGGCGGACCCTTTTAACCGGGGAGCTGTTTTTT. Its protein is CATRRTLLTGELFF.

V is TRBV7-9 and J is TRBJ2-3, with 7 nucleotides matching TRBD2. Germline V CDR1 and CDR2: SEHNR, FQNEAQ (reference sequence). V gave up 5 bases and J gave up 4 bases; unmatched junction bases: 15. The CDR3 runs 17 residues. CDR3 DNA: TGTGCCAGCAGCCGCCCTTCGTTGGGGGGGATTGCAGATACGCAGTATTTT. This gives the protein CASSRPSLGGIADTQYF. The full variable domain, with the rest looked up from reference TRBV7-9 and TRBJ2-3, is DTGVSQNPRHKITKRGQNVTFRCDPISEHNRLYWYRQTLGQGPEFLTYFQNEAQLEKSRLLSDRFSAERPKGSFSTLEIQRTEQGDSAMYLCASSRPSLGGIADTQYFGPGTRLTVL.

This clonotype has more than one count but fewer than ten. The gene calls are TRBV7-3 and TRBJ1-1; D gene uncertain. The CDR3 is made up of 12 amino acids. V lost 8 bases to trimming and J lost 4 bases, with 11 bases between them. The germline gives CDR1 SGHTA, CDR2 FQGTGA. The DNA for the CDR3 is TGTGCCAGCTCCAGTGAGAGCACTGAAGCTTTCTTT. It encodes CASSSESTEAFF.

The chain is built from TRBV6-5 and TRBJ1-1, with TRBD1 matching over 9 bases. J was trimmed by 4 bases and V by 4 bases; bases with no gene match: 7. The CDR3 has 15 amino acids. Germline V gives CDR1 MNHEY, CDR2 SVGAGI. The CDR3 region is CASSFLSDRGTEAFF. The DNA of the CDR3 is TGTGCCAGCAGTTTCCTCTCGGACAGGGGCACTGAAGCTTTCTTT.

This chain uses TRBV7-6 with TRBJ2-3; possibly TRBD1 or TRBD2 for D (6 bases each). Trimming took 2 bases from V and 3 from J, leaving 12 bases between them. Germline CDR1 reads SGHVS; CDR2 reads FNYEAQ. The CDR3 has 15 residues. CDR3 residues: CASSLNPGATDTQYF. Written as DNA, the CDR3 is TGTGCCAGCAGCTTAAACCCGGGGGCTACAGATACGCAGTATTTT.

In its sample, this clonotype was seen many times. J is TRBJ2-3 and V is TRBV3-2. TRBV3-2 is annotated as a pseudogene. The CDR3 covers 15 residues. CDR3 sequence: CASSQEATKTDTQYF. CDR3 DNA: TGTGCCAGCAGCCAAGAGGCAACAAAGACAGATACGCAGTATTTT.

There are many counts of this clonotype. The J gene is TRBJ1-1, the V gene TRBV29-1, with 9 bases identical to TRBD1. Germline CDR1 SQVTM, CDR2 ANQGSEA. This CDR3 comprises 12 residues. Unmatched junction bases numbered 3, after V lost 7 bases and J lost 3 bases. The CDR3 nucleotides are TGCAGCGCCCGGACAGGGGACACTGAAGCTTTCTTT. Translation gives CSARTGDTEAFF. The complete variable domain, with remaining parts taken from reference TRBV29-1 and TRBJ1-1, reads SAVISQKPSRDICQRGTSLTIQCQVDSQVTMMFWYRQQPGQSLTLIATANQGSEATYESGFVIDKFPISRPNLTFSTLTVSNMSPEDSSIYLCSARTGDTEAFFGQGTRLTVV.

The V call is TRBV10-3, the J call TRBJ2-1; perhaps TRBD1 as D (6 bases). The ends were cut back, 11 bases at V and 6 bases at J, with 20 bases in the middle. CDR3 length equals 14 residues. Germline V gene lookup returns CDR1 ENHRY and CDR2 SYGVKD. CDR3 bases: TGTGCCGGCGGGTCTGGGGGCGTAGGCAATGAGCAGTTCTTC. Its protein is CAGGSGGVGNEQFF.

This clonotype was seen at least ten times. The genes are TRBV29-1 and TRBJ2-7; TRBD1 matches 9 bases. There are 13 residues in the CDR3. Germline CDR1 reads SQVTM; CDR2 reads ANQGSEA. The J segment lost 2 bases and the V segment lost 7 bases, leaving 6 bases of the junction unmatched. CDR3 DNA sequence: TGCAGCGCCCGGGACAGGGAGACCTACGAGCAGTACTTC. It specifies CSARDRETYEQYF.

The rearrangement uses TRBV6-6 and TRBJ2-7; no firm D call. The V and J ends lost 0 bases and 3 bases respectively, with 6 bases between them. The CDR3 totals 13 residues. Germline V gene sequence: CDR1 MNHNY, CDR2 SVGAGI (reference sequence). CDR3 amino acids: CASSYSYNYEQYV. The CDR3 nucleotides are TGTGCCAGCAGTTACTCGTACAACTACGAGCAGTACGTC.

This chain links TRBV6-2 or TRBV6-3 with TRBJ1-1, with 7 bases aligning to TRBD1. With 6 bases clipped from V and 2 bases from J, the junction kept 9 bases outside the gene matches. The germline gives CDR1 MNHEY, CDR2 SVGEGT. The CDR3 is 15 amino acids. Here the CDR3 reads CASRDDRETNTEAFF. CDR3 sequence (DNA): TGTGCCAGCAGAGACGACAGGGAAACTAACACTGAAGCTTTCTTT.

The genes are TRBV12-3 or TRBV12-4 and TRBJ1-5; D not resolved. The CDR3 contains 13 residues. V was cut by 5 bases and J by 6 bases, with 11 bases left in between. This chain's CDR3 is CASSLQPGQPQHF. The CDR3 DNA follows: TGTGCCAGCAGTCTCCAACCAGGTCAGCCCCAGCATTTT.

A single count supports this clonotype. The chain recombines TRBV2 with TRBJ1-1, with D tentatively TRBD1 (6 bases). V lost 4 bases to trimming and J lost 0 bases, with 12 bases between them. CDR3 length: 15 amino acids. Germline CDR1 and CDR2: SNHLY and FYNNEI. The DNA of the CDR3 is TGTGCCAGCAGTGCAGACAGGCCTATGAACACTGAAGCTTTCTTT. Protein sequence: CASSADRPMNTEAFF.

The chain combines TRBV6-6 with TRBJ2-7; D not resolved. Germline V CDR1 and CDR2: MNHNY, SVGAGI (reference sequence). This CDR3 spans 13 amino acids. V was cut by 0 bases and J by 3 bases, with 6 bases left in between. CDR3 sequence reads: CASSYSGLYEQYV. The DNA of the CDR3 is TGTGCCAGCAGTTACTCCGGCCTCTACGAGCAGTACGTC.

This clonotype was seen a few times. The V gene is TRBV7-2, the J gene TRBJ2-3; D assignment may be TRBD1 or TRBD2 (6 bases each). This CDR3 is built from 15 residues. Germline values: CDR1 SGHTA, CDR2 FQGNSA. V lost 8 bases, J lost 2 bases, and 17 bases lay in between. The CDR3 nucleotides are TGTGCCAGCGGAGAGAGGGGGGCACCCACAGATACGCAGTATTTT. Protein: CASGERGAPTDTQYF.

The chain carries TRBV7-2 and TRBJ2-5, with D possibly being TRBD2 (5 bases). CDR3 length: 12 residues. Germline values: CDR1 SGHTA, CDR2 FQGNSA. V lost 5 bases to trimming and J lost 6 bases, with 10 bases between them. This CDR3 reads CASSPPGKTQYF. CDR3 bases: TGTGCCAGCAGCCCCCCGGGAAAGACCCAGTACTTC.

This clonotype turned up a few times. The rearrangement joins TRBV11-2 to TRBJ2-7; D might be TRBD2 (7 bases). The germline V gene has CDR1 SGHAT and CDR2 FQNNGV. Trimming took off 0 bases at V and 2 bases at J, with 14 bases between the two ends. The CDR3 covers 16 residues. The CDR3 here is CASSLDWAGATYEQYF. CDR3 DNA sequence: TGTGCCAGCAGCTTAGATTGGGCGGGGGCTACCTACGAGCAGTACTTC.

This clonotype occurred a few times. The rearrangement uses TRBV4-2 and TRBJ2-2; 11 nucleotides align to TRBD1. The junction had 1 base not matched to a gene; V was cut back by 4 bases and J by 0 bases. The germline CDR1 and CDR2 sequences are LGHNA and YNFKEQ. The CDR3 totals 16 residues. This CDR3 is CASSRGQGANTGELFF. As DNA, the CDR3 is TGTGCCAGCAGCCGGGGACAGGGGGCGAACACCGGGGAGCTGTTTTTT.

This clonotype was recorded at least ten times. The chain couples TRBV4-1 to TRBJ1-1; TRBD1 is a possible D gene (6 bases). V lost 3 bases and J 0 bases, leaving 11 bases between the germline ends. Germline V gene sequence: CDR1 MGHRA, CDR2 YSYEKL. There are 15 residues in the CDR3. The CDR3 loop is CASSQQGHLNTEAFF. The CDR3, as DNA: TGCGCCAGCAGCCAGCAGGGACACTTGAACACTGAAGCTTTCTTT.

The rearrangement uses TRBV4-1 and TRBJ2-7; TRBD1 matches 7 bases. This CDR3 region has 14 residues. The ends lost 4 bases at V and 7 bases at J; junction bases unmatched: 10. The germline CDR1 and CDR2 sequences are MGHRA and YSYEKL. The CDR3: CASSLMDRTGEQYV. The CDR3 DNA reads as TGCGCCAGCAGCCTAATGGACAGGACTGGGGAGCAGTACGTC.

A few counts support this clonotype. The chain combines TRBV12-3 or TRBV12-4 with TRBJ2-2; D is perhaps TRBD1 (6 bases). The CDR3 is 15 residues long. Between the trimmed V and J ends, which lost 5 bases and 4 bases, there was a span of 14 bases. CDR3 in amino acids: CASSPESGATGELFF. Written as DNA, the CDR3 is TGTGCCAGCAGTCCGGAGTCAGGGGCCACCGGGGAGCTGTTTTTT.